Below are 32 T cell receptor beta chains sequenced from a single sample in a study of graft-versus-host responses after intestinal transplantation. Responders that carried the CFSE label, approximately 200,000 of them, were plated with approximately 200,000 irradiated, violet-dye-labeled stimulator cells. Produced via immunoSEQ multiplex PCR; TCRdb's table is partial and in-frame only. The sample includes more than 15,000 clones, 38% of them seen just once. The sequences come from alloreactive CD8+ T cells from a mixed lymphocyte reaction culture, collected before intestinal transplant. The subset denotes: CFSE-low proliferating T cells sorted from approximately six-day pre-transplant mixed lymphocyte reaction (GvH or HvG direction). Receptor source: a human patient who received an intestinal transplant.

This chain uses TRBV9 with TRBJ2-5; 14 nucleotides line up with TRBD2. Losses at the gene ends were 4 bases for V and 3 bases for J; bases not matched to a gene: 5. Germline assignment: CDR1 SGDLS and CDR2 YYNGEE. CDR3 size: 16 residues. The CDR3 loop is CASSHTGLAGEETQYF. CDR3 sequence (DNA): TGTGCCAGCAGCCATACGGGACTAGCGGGAGAAGAGACCCAGTACTTC.

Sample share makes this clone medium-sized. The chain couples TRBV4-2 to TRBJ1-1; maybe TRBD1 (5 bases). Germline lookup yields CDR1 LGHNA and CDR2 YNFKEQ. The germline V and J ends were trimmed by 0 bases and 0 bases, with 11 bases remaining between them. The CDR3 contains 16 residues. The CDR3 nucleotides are TGTGCCAGCAGCCAAGATCTGGCAGGGCTGAACACTGAAGCTTTCTTT. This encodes CASSQDLAGLNTEAFF.

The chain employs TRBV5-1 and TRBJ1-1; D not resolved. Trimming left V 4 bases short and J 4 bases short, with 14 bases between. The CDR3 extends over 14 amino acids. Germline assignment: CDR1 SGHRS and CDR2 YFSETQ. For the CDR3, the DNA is TGCGCCAGCAGCCCGGCGTCGGTGAGCACTGAAGCTTTCTTT. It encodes CASSPASVSTEAFF.

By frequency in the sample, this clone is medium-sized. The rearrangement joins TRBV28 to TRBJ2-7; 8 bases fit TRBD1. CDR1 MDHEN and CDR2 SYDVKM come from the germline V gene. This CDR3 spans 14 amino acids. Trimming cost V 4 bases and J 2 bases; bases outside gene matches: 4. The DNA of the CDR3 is TGTGCCAGCAGTTGGACAGGGCCCACCTACGAGCAGTACTTC. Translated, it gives CASSWTGPTYEQYF.

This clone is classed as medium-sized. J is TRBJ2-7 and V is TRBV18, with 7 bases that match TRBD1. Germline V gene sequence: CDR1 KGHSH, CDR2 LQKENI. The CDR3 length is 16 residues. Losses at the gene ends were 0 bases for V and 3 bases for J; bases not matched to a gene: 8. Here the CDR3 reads CASSPPPGTELYEQYF. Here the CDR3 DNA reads TGTGCCAGCTCACCACCTCCTGGGACAGAACTCTACGAGCAGTACTTC.

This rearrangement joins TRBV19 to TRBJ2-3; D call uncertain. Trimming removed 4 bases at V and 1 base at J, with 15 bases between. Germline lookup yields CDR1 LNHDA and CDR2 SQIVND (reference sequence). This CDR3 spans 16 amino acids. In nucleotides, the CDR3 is TGTGCCAGTAGTAGATTACGGACGGCCCGCACAGATACGCAGTATTTT. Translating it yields CASSRLRTARTDTQYF.

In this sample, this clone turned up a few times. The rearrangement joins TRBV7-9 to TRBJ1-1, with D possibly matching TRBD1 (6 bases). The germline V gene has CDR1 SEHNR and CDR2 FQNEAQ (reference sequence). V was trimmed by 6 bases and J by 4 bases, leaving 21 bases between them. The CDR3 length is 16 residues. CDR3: CASSFSPRLGGTEAFF. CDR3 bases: TGTGCCAGCAGTTTTTCCCCACGACTAGGGGGCACTGAAGCTTTCTTT. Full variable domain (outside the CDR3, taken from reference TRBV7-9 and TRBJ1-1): DTGVSQNPRHKITKRGQNVTFRCDPISEHNRLYWYRQTLGQGPEFLTYFQNEAQLEKSRLLSDRFSAERPKGSFSTLEIQRTEQGDSAMYLCASSFSPRLGGTEAFFGQGTRLTVV.

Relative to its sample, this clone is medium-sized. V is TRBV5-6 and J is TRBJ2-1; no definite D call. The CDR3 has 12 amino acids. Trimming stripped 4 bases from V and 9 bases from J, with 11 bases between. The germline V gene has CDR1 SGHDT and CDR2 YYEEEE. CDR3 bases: TGTGCCAGCAGCCCCGGTGGGCGTGAGCAGTTCTTC. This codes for CASSPGGREQFF. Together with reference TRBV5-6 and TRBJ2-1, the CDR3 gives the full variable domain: DAGVTQSPTHLIKTRGQQVTLRCSPKSGHDTVSWYQQALGQGPQFIFQYYEEEERQRGNFPDRFSGHQFPNYSSELNVNALLLGDSALYLCASSPGGREQFFGPGTRLTVL.

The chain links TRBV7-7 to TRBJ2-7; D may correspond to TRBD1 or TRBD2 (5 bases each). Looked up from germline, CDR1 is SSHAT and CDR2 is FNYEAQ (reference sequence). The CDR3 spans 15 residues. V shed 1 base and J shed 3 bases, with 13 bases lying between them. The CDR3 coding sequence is TGTGCCAGCAGCTTAGGAGGGGAACCCTTCTACGAGCAGTACTTC. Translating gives CASSLGGEPFYEQYF.

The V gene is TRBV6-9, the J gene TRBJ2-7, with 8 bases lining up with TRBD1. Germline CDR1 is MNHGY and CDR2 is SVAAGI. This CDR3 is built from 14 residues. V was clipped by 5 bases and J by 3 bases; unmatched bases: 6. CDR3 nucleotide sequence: TGTGCCAGCAGTGATGTAGGACAGGGCTACGAGCAGTACTTC. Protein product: CASSDVGQGYEQYF.

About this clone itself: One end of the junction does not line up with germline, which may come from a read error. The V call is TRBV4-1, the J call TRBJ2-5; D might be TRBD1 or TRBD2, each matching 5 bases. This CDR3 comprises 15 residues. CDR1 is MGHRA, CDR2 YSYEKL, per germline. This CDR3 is CASTPHTQNRGAQYF. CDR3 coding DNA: TGTGCCAGCACCCCCCACACACAGAATCGAGGGGCCCAGTACTTC.

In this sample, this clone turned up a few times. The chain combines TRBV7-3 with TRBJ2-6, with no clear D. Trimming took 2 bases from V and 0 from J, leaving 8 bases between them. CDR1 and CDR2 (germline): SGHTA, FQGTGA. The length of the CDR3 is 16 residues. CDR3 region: CASSLPRTSGANVLTF. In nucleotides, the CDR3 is TGTGCCAGCAGCTTACCACGGACCTCTGGGGCCAACGTCCTGACTTTC. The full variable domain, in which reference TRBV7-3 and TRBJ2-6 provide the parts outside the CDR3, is GAGVSQTPSNKVTEKGKYVELRCDPISGHTALYWYRQSLGQGPEFLIYFQGTGAADDSGLPNDRFFAVRPEGSVSTLKIQRTERGDSAVYLCASSLPRTSGANVLTFGAGSRLTVL.

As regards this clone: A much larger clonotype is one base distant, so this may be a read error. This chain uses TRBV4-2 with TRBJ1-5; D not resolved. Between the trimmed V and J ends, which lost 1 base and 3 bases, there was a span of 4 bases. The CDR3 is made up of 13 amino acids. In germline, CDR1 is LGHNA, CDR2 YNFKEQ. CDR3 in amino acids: CASSQVHNQPQHF. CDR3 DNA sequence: TGTGCCAGCAGCCAAGTTCACAATCAGCCCCAGCATTTT.

CDR3 DNA: TGTGCCAGCAGTGAGACAGTTCTTCACTCTGGAAACACCATATATTTT. This sequence encodes CASSETVLHSGNTIYF. The chain recombines TRBV6-1 with TRBJ1-3; D may be TRBD1 (5 bases). The V and J ends lost 3 bases and 0 bases respectively, with 12 bases between them. The length of the CDR3 is 16 residues. Germline values: CDR1 MNHNS, CDR2 SASEGT.

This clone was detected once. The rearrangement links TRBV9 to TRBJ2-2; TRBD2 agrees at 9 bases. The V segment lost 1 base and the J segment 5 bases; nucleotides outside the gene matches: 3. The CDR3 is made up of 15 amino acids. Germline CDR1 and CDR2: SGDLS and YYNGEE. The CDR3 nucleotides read TGTGCCAGCAGCGTAAGCGGGAGGAAAACCGGGGAGCTGTTTTTT. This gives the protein CASSVSGRKTGELFF.

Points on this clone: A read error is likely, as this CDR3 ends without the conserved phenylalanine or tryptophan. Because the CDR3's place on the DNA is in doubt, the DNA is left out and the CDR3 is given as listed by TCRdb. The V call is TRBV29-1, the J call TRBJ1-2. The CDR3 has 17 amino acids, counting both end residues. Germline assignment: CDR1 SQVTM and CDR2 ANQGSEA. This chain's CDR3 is CSVETPPLIPPGYGYAL.

The CDR3 nucleotides read TGTGCCAGCAGTTTAGCACAGGGGCTCTACAATGAGCAGTTCTTC. This codes for CASSLAQGLYNEQFF. V and J are TRBV27 and TRBJ2-1; 7 nucleotides match TRBD1. The germline V gene has CDR1 MNHEY and CDR2 SMNVEV (reference sequence). The V and J ends lost 2 bases and 3 bases, in that order; junction bases with no gene match: 4. This CDR3 spans 15 amino acids.

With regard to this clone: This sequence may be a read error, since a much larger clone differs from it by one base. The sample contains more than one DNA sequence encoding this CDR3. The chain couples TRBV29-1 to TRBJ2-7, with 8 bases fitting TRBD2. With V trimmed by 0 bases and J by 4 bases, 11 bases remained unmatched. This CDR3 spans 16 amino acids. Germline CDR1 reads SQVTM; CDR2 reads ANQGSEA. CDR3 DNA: TGCAGCGTTGAAGAGGGAGGACCGGGGGGGGAGTACGAGCAGTACTTC. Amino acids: CSVEEGGPGGEYEQYF.

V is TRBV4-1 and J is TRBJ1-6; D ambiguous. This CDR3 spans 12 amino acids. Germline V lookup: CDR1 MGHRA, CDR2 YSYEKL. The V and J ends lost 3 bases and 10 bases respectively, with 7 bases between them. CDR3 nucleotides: TGCGCCAGCAGCCATCTCGGATCACCCCTCCACTTT. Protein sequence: CASSHLGSPLHF.

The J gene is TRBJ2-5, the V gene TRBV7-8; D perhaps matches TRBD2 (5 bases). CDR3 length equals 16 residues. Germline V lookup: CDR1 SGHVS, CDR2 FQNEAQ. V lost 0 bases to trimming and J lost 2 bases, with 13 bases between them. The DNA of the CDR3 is TGTGCCAGCAGCTTAGCGCGGGTATTTTTACAAGAGACCCAGTACTTC. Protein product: CASSLARVFLQETQYF.

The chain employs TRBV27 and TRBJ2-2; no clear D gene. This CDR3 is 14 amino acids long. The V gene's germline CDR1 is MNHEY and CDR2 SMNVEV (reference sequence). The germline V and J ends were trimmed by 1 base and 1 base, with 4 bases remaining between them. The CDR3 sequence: CASSLYLNTGELFF. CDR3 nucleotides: TGTGCCAGCAGTTTATACCTGAACACCGGGGAGCTGTTTTTT.

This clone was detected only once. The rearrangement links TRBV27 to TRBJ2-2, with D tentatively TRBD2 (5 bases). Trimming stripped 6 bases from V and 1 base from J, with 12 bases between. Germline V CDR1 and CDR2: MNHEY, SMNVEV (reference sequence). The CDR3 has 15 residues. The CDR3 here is CASRWLGLNTGELFF. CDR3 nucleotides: TGTGCCAGCAGGTGGCTAGGACTGAACACCGGGGAGCTGTTTTTT.

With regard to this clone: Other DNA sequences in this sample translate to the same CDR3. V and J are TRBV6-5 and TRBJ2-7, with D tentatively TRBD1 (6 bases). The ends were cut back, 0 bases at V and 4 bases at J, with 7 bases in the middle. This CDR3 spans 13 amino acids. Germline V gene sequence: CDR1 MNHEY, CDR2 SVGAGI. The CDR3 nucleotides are TGTGCCAGCAGTTACTCCCAGGGGTACGAGCAGTACTTC. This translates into CASSYSQGYEQYF.

As DNA, the CDR3 is TGCGCCAGCAGCCAAGCGGGCAGCTCCCATCAGCCCCAGCATTTT. Encoded protein: CASSQAGSSHQPQHF. The chain carries TRBV4-1 and TRBJ1-5, with D unresolved. The CDR3 sequence is 15 residues long. CDR1 is MGHRA, CDR2 YSYEKL, per germline. Trimming removed 1 base at V and 5 bases at J, with 12 bases between.

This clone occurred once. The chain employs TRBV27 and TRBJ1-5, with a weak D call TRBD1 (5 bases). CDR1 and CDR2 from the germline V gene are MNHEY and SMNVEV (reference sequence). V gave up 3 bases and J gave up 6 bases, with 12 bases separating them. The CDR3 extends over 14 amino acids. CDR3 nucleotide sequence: TGTGCCAGCAGTTTGGGGCCCTGGAGTCAGCCCCAGCATTTT. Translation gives CASSLGPWSQPQHF.

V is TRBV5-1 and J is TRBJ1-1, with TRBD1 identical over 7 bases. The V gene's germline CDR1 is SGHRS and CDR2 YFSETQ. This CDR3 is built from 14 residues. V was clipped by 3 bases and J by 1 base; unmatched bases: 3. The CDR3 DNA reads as TGCGCCAGCAGCTGGGACAGAGAGAACACTGAAGCTTTCTTT. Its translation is CASSWDRENTEAFF. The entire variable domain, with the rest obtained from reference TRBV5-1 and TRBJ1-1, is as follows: KAGVTQTPRYLIKTRGQQVTLSCSPISGHRSVSWYQQTPGQGLQFLFEYFSETQRNKGNFPGRFSGRQFSNSRSEMNVSTLELGDSALYLCASSWDRENTEAFFGQGTRLTVV.

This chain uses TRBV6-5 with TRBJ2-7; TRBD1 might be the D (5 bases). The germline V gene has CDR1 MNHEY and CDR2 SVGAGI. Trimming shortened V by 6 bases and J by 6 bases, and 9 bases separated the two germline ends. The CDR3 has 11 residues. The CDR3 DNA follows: TGTGCCAGCAGAGCAGGGCTCGAGCAGTACTTC. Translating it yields CASRAGLEQYF.

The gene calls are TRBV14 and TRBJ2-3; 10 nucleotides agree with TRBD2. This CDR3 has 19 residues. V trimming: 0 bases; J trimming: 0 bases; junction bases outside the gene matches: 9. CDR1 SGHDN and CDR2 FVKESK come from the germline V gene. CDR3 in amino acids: CASSQELELGLASTDTQYF. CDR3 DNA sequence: TGTGCCAGCAGCCAAGAGTTAGAATTGGGACTAGCGAGCACAGATACGCAGTATTTT.

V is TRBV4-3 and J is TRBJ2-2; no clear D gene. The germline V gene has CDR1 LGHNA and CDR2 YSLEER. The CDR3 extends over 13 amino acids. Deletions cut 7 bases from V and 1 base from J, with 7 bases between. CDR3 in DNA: TGCGCCAGCACCGCAGGGAACACCGGGGAGCTGTTTTTT. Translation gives CASTAGNTGELFF.

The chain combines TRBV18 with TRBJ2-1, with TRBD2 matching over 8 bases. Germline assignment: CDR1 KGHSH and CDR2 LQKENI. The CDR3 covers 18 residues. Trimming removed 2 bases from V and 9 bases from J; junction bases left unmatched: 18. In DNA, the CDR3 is TGTGCCAGCTCACCATTTGGGATCCCGGCGGGAGGAGGGGGTGAGCAGTTCTTC. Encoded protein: CASSPFGIPAGGGGEQFF.

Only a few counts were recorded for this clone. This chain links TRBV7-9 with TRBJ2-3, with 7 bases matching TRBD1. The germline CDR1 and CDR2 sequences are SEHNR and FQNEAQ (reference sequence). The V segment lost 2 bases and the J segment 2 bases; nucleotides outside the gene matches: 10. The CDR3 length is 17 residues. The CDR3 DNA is TGTGCCAGCAGCTTAATTTCCATACAGGGGCTCACAGATACGCAGTATTTT. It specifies CASSLISIQGLTDTQYF.

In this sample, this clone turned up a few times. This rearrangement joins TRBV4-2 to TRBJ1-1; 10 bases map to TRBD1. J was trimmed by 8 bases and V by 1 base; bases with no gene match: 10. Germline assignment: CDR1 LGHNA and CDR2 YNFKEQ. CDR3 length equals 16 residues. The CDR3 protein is CASSQATIDRGLEAFF. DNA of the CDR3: TGTGCCAGCAGCCAAGCCACAATAGACAGGGGGCTGGAAGCTTTCTTT.